This is a list of T cell receptor beta chains from one sample in a study of shared clonotypes between healthy human individuals. The assay was immunoSEQ multiplex PCR, and TCRdb's table has in-frame clones only and misses some. Among around 2.1 million clones listed, almost 96% were seen once. The sequenced sample was naive CD4+ T cells sorted from blood. Receptors were obtained from a man between 18 and 35 years old in good health. Both conserved end residues are part of each CDR3. Fields, in order: CDR3 length, clone size, D gene, J gene, V gene, CDR3 DNA, CDR3 protein. D genes are given only for firm matches. Clone size, where shown, is once, few, many, or a class for clones that have expanded.

>12|NA|NA|TRBJ2-3|TRBV2
TGTGCCAGCACCTCTGGCACAGATACGCAGTATTTT
CASTSGTDTQYF
>16|NA|NA|TRBJ1-2|TRBV7-2
TGTGCCAGCAGCCCAGGAGGGGCAGAGCAGAACTATGGCTACACCTTC
CASSPGGAEQNYGYTF
>17|NA|TRBD1|TRBJ1-4|TRBV5-3
TGTGCCGACTTGGGCGGGACAGGGGTATCGACTAATGAAAAACTGTTTTTT
CADLGGTGVSTNEKLFF
>15|NA|TRBD1|TRBJ1-1|TRBV12-5
TGTGCTAGTGGCCCTTTAGGACAGGGAGACACTGAAGCTTTCTTT
CASGPLGQGDTEAFF
>13|NA|NA|TRBJ2-1|TRBV7-9
TGTGCCAGCAGTTCTTGGGGTTACAATGAGCAGTTCTTC
CASSSWGYNEQFF
>13|NA|TRBD1|TRBJ2-2|TRBV6-1
TGTGCCAGCACGACAGGGACAGGCGGGGAGCTGTTTTTT
CASTTGTGGELFF
>14|NA|TRBD2|TRBJ2-7|TRBV2
TGTGCCAGCAGTCCGGGGGGGCCTTCCTACGAGCAGTACTTC
CASSPGGPSYEQYF
>12|NA|NA|TRBJ1-5|TRBV2
TGTGCCAGCAGTGGACAGGAGCAGCCCCAGCATTTT
CASSGQEQPQHF
>15|NA|TRBD2|TRBJ2-7|TRBV7-2
TGTGCCAGCAGCTTGTCGGCGGGAGGGTGGGACGAGCAGTACTTC
CASSLSAGGWDEQYF
>15|NA|NA|TRBJ2-7|TRBV27
TGTGCCAGCAGTTTAGAACAGGGAGAAACCTACGAGCAGTACTTC
CASSLEQGETYEQYF
>14|NA|TRBD1|TRBJ1-1|TRBV5-6
TGTGCCAGCAGCTTGGGACAGGGGTGGACTGAAGCTTTCTTT
CASSLGQGWTEAFF
>14|NA|NA|TRBJ2-7|TRBV28
TGTGCCAGCAGTTTCCCTAGCGCTTCCTACGAGCAGTACTTC
CASSFPSASYEQYF
>15|once|NA|TRBJ1-3|TRBV15
TGTGCCACCAGCAGAGTCTTAAGCCCCGGAAACACCATATATTTT
CATSRVLSPGNTIYF
>14|NA|TRBD1|TRBJ2-1|TRBV7-8
TGTGCCAGCAGCTCCCGGGACAGCTACAATGAGCAGTTCTTC
CASSSRDSYNEQFF